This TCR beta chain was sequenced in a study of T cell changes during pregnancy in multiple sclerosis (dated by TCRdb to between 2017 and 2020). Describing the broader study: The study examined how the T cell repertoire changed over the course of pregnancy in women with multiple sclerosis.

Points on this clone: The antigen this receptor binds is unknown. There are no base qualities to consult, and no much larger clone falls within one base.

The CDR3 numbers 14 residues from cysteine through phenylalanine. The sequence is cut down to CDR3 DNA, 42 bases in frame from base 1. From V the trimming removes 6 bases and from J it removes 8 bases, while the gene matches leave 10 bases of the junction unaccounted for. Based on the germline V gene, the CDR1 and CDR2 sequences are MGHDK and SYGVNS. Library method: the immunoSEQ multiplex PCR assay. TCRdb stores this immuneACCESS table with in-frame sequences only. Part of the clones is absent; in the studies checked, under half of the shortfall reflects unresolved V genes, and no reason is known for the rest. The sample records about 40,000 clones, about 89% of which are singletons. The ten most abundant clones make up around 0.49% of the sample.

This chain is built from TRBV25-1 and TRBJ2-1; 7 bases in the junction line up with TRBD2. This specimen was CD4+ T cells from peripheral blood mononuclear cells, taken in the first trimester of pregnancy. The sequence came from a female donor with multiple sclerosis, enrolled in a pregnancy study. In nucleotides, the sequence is TGTGCCAGCAGGGGCGCGGGGACTACGGATGAGCAGTTCTTC. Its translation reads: CASRGAGTTDEQFF.